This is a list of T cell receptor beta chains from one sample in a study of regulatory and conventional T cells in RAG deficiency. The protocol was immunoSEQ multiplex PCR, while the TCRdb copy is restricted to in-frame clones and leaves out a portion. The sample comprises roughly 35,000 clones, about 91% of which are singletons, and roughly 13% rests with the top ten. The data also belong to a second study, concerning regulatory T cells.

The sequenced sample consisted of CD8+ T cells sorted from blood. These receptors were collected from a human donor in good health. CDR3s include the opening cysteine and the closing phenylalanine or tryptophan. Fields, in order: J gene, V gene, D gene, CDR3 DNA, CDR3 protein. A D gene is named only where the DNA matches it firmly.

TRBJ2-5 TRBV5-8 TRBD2 TGTGCCAGCAGTCATCTAGCGGAAATCCAAGAGACCCAGTACTTC CASSHLAEIQETQYF
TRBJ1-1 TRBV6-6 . TGTGCCAGCATCCCCAGAGACTGGACTGAAGCTTTCTTT CASIPRDWTEAFF
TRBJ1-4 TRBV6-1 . TGTGCCAGCAGTGCGAGGAGTTGGAATGAAAAACTGTTTTTT CASSARSWNEKLFF
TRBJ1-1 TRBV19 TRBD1 TGTGCCGACAGGGGGGGAAAAAACACTGAAGCTTTCTTT CADRGGKNTEAFF
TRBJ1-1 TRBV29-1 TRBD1 TGCAGCGTTGACATAGGGACAGTGAACACTGAAGCTTTCTTT CSVDIGTVNTEAFF
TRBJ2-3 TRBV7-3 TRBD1 TGTGCCAGCAGCTTACTGACAGGGGGCCTGGATACGCAGTATTTT CASSLLTGGLDTQYF
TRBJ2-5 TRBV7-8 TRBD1 TGTGCCAGCAGCCAGGGGGCGCGAGAGACCCAGTACTTC CASSQGARETQYF
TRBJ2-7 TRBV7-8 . TGTGCCAGCAGCCTGCAGGGGGGCTTTGGATCCTACGAGCAGTACTTC CASSLQGGFGSYEQYF
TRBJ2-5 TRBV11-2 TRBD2 TGTGCCAGCAGCCCCGGGACTAGCGGGGAGACCCAGTACTTC CASSPGTSGETQYF
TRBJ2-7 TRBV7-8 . TGTGCCAGCAGCTCCCCGGGGCGAAGCTCCTACGAGCAGTACTTC CASSSPGRSSYEQYF
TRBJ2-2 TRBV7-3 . TGTGCCAGCAGCTTAGGTGGGGGGAACACCGGGGAGCTGTTTTTT CASSLGGGNTGELFF
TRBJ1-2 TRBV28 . TGTGCCCCGGCGATAGGACAACGCTACACCTTC CAPAIGQRYTF
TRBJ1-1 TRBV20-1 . TGCAGTGTCAAGCGGAACACTGAAGCTTTCTTT CSVKRNTEAFF
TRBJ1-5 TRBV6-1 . TGTGCCAGCAGTGACGGTCTCTGGAATCAGCCCCAGCATTTT CASSDGLWNQPQHF
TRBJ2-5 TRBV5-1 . TGCGCCAGCAGCCTAAACCTAGCAGCCCCAGAGACCCAGTACTTC CASSLNLAAPETQYF
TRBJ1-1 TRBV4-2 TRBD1 TGTGCCAGCAGCCAAGATTTTCGACAGGGGGGACCAGAGACTGAAGCTTTCTTT CASSQDFRQGGPETEAFF
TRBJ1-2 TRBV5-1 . TGCGCCAGCAGCCCGGACAGTCCGGACTATGGCTACACCTTC CASSPDSPDYGYTF